This T cell receptor (beta chain) is from a study of blood T cell repertoires in COVID-19. V lost 8 bases and J 6 bases, leaving 19 bases between the germline ends. Per the germline V gene, CDR1 is MNHEY and CDR2 is SVGAGI. This CDR3 contains 14 residues. Sequenced by immunoSEQ multiplex PCR; TCRdb stores in-frame clones only, minus some. The repertoire holds hundreds of thousands of clones, with around 92% as singletons. The clonotype was recovered from a woman aged 25 to 39 with COVID-19, enrolled during active disease. The chain carries TRBV6-5 and TRBJ1-2; no firm D call. Source material: peripheral blood. This CDR3 is CASHQRRGTHGYTF. CDR3 bases: TGTGCCAGCCATCAAAGACGGGGAACACATGGCTACACCTTC.